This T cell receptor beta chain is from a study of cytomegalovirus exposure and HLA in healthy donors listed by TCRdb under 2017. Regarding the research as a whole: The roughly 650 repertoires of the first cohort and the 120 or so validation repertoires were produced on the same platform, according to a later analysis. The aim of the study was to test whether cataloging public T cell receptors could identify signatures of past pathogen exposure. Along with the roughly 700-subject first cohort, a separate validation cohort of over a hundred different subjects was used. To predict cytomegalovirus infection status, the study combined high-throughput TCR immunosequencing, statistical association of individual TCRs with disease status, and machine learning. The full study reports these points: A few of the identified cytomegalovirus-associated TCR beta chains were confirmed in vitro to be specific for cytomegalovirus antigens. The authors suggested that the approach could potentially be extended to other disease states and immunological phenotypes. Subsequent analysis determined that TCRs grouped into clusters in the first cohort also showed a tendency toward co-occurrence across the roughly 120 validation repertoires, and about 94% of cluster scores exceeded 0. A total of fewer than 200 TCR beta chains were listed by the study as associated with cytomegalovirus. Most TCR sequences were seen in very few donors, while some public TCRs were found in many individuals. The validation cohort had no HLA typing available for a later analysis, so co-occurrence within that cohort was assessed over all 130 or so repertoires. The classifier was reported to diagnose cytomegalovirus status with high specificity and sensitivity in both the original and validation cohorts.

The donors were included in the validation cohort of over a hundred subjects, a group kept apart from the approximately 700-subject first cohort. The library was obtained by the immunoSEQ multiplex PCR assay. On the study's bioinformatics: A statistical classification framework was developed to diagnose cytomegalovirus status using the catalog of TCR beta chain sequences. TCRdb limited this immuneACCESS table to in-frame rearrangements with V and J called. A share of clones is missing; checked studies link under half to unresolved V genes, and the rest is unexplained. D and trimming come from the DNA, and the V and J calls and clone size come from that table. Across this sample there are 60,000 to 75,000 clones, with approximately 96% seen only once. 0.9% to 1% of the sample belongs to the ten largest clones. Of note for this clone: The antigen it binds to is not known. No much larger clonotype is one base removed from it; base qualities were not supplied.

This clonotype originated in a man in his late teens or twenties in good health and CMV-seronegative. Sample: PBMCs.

The CDR3 protein is CASSLAQVNTEAFF. In nucleotides, the sequence is TGTGCCAGCAGCTTGGCGCAGGTGAACACTGAAGCTTTCTTT. The rearranged chain carries TRBV7-9 and TRBJ1-1, with the D gene uncertain. Trimming costs V 3 bases and J 0 bases, and their ends lie 8 bases apart. The CDR3 contains 14 residues, cysteine and phenylalanine counted. Solely the CDR3 DNA is kept, with 42 bases framed from the first base. From the germline V gene (reference sequence), CDR1 is SEHNR and CDR2 is FQNEAQ. Where the CDR3 stops, the reference TRBV7-9 and TRBJ1-1 genes take over; the full variable domain is DTGVSQNPRHKITKRGQNVTFRCDPISEHNRLYWYRQTLGQGPEFLTYFQNEAQLEKSRLLSDRFSAERPKGSFSTLEIQRTEQGDSAMYLCASSLAQVNTEAFFGQGTRLTVV.